These T cell receptor beta chains were read from a single sample in a study of blood T cell repertoires in COVID-19. The repertoire was sequenced with immunoSEQ multiplex PCR; TCRdb's copy has only in-frame clones and lacks some. Among roughly 150,000 clones listed, around 80% were seen once. The sequenced material came from peripheral blood. The receptors derive from a woman aged 70 to 79 who had recovered from COVID-19. Each CDR3 is given with its conserved first and last residue. Fields, in order: J gene, V gene, CDR3 protein.

j_gene: TRBJ1-5
v_gene: TRBV7-9
CDR3aa: CASSRPGQPQHF

j_gene: TRBJ1-5
v_gene: TRBV7-8
CDR3aa: CASSFGTGRDQPQHF

j_gene: TRBJ2-1
v_gene: TRBV2
CDR3aa: CATNPGGPIDEQFF

j_gene: TRBJ1-1
v_gene: TRBV5-1
CDR3aa: CASSARGGGDTEAFF

j_gene: TRBJ2-7
v_gene: TRBV27
CDR3aa: CASSYLGTGQGEQYF

j_gene: TRBJ2-1
v_gene: TRBV7-2
CDR3aa: CASSTSGGLYNEQFF

j_gene: TRBJ1-1
v_gene: TRBV3-1/TRBV3-2
CDR3aa: CASSPVAGRTEAFF

j_gene: TRBJ1-2
v_gene: TRBV4-2
CDR3aa: CASVGGTGVVANYGYTF

j_gene: TRBJ2-3
v_gene: TRBV14
CDR3aa: CASRKAEPGTREGGTQYF

j_gene: TRBJ1-1
v_gene: TRBV11-2
CDR3aa: CASSLARVGEAFF

j_gene: TRBJ1-2
v_gene: TRBV25-1
CDR3aa: CASSQGIYGYTF

j_gene: TRBJ2-7
v_gene: TRBV27
CDR3aa: CASSLFAGGPWEQYF

j_gene: TRBJ2-3
v_gene: TRBV24-1
CDR3aa: CATSDPGATDTQYF

j_gene: TRBJ1-2
v_gene: TRBV6-5
CDR3aa: CASSYSNPGRGQGYTF

j_gene: TRBJ2-3
v_gene: TRBV5-4
CDR3aa: CATLIWQGADTQYF

j_gene: TRBJ1-1
v_gene: TRBV2
CDR3aa: CASSTGQPYTEAFF

j_gene: TRBJ1-2
v_gene: TRBV12-3/TRBV12-4
CDR3aa: CASSLGQAVF

j_gene: TRBJ1-5
v_gene: TRBV29-1
CDR3aa: CSAGTGNQPQHF

j_gene: TRBJ2-7
v_gene: TRBV27
CDR3aa: CASSFGYEQYF

j_gene: TRBJ2-5
v_gene: TRBV18
CDR3aa: CASSPTPQETQYF

j_gene: TRBJ2-1
v_gene: TRBV7-2
CDR3aa: CASSSPGTNYNEQFF

j_gene: TRBJ1-4
v_gene: TRBV7-2
CDR3aa: CASSNRVINEKLFF

j_gene: TRBJ1-5
v_gene: TRBV27
CDR3aa: CASSTYSNQPQHF

j_gene: TRBJ2-1
v_gene: TRBV14
CDR3aa: CASSRWCSSYNEQFF

j_gene: TRBJ1-2
v_gene: TRBV28
CDR3aa: CASSLLGTGVGLGGYTF

j_gene: TRBJ2-5
v_gene: TRBV7-9
CDR3aa: CASSLLRAGQVPETQYF

j_gene: TRBJ2-3
v_gene: TRBV24-1
CDR3aa: CATEGVGGTDTQYF

j_gene: TRBJ2-3
v_gene: TRBV11-3
CDR3aa: CASSQGTSGRTDTQYF

j_gene: TRBJ1-2
v_gene: TRBV28
CDR3aa: CASSLAGRLANGYTF

j_gene: TRBJ1-1
v_gene: TRBV5-4
CDR3aa: CASSLEQENTEAFF

j_gene: TRBJ2-1
v_gene: TRBV10-3
CDR3aa: CAISESGGADEQFF

j_gene: TRBJ2-1
v_gene: TRBV27
CDR3aa: CASSRFLRTSGGEQFF

j_gene: TRBJ1-1
v_gene: TRBV11-3
CDR3aa: CASSSIWTGENTEAFF

j_gene: TRBJ1-2
v_gene: TRBV7-9
CDR3aa: CASSPMGTGGYTF

j_gene: TRBJ1-1
v_gene: TRBV7-8
CDR3aa: CASSFPGYNTEAFF

j_gene: TRBJ1-1
v_gene: TRBV19
CDR3aa: CASSISSPRQVDTEAFF

j_gene: TRBJ2-2
v_gene: TRBV25-1
CDR3aa: CASTPGGAPTGELFF

j_gene: TRBJ2-7
v_gene: TRBV19
CDR3aa: CASSSGRQGGAYEQYF

j_gene: TRBJ2-7
v_gene: TRBV19
CDR3aa: CASSIVGGPIASYEQYF

j_gene: TRBJ1-1
v_gene: TRBV18
CDR3aa: CASSLNREAFF